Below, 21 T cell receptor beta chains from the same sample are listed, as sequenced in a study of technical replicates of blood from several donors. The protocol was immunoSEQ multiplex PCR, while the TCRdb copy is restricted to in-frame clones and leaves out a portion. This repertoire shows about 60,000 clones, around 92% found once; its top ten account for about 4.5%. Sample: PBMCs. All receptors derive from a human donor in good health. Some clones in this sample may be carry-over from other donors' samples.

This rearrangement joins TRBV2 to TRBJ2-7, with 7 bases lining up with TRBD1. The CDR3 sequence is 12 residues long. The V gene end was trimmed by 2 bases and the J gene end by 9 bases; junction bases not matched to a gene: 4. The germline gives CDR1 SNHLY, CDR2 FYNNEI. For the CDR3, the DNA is TGTGCCAGCAGTGAATGGGGGACAGTGCAGTACTTC. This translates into CASSEWGTVQYF.

DNA for the CDR3: TGTGCCAGCTCAGCATCGGGACAGGGGGCCGCGGAGTTCTTC. This translates into CASSASGQGAAEFF. V is TRBV18 and J is TRBJ2-1; 12 bases are a match to TRBD1. The V gene end was trimmed by 5 bases and the J gene end by 14 bases; junction bases not matched to a gene: 10. Germline loops: CDR1 KGHSH, CDR2 LQKENI. CDR3 length equals 14 residues.

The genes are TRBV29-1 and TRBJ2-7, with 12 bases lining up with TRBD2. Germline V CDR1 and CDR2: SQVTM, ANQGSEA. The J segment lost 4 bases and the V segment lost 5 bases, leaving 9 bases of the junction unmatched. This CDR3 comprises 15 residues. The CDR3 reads CSVSPSGRAAYEQYF. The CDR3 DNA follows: TGCAGCGTTTCTCCTAGCGGGAGGGCGGCGTACGAGCAGTACTTC.

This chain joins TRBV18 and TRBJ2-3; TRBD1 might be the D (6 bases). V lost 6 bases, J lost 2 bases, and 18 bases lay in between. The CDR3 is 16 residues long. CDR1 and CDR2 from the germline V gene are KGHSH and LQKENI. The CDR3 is CASSPFRGQNTDTQYF. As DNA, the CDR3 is TGTGCCAGCTCCCCCTTCCGGGGACAAAACACAGATACGCAGTATTTT.

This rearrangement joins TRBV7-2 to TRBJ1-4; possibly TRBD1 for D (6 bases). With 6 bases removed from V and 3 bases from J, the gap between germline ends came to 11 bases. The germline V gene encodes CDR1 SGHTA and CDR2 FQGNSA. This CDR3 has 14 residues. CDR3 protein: CASRLTGSNEKLFF. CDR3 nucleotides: TGTGCCAGCAGGTTGACAGGTTCTAATGAAAAACTGTTTTTT.

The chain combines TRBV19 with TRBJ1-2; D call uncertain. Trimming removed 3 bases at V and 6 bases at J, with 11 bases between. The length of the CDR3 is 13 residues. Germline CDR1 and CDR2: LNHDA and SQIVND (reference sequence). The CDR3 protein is CASSMRTDDGYTF. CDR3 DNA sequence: TGTGCCAGTAGTATGAGAACAGACGATGGCTACACCTTC. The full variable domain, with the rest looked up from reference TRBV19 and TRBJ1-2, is DGGITQSPKYLFRKEGQNVTLSCEQNLNHDAMYWYRQDPGQGLRLIYYSQIVNDFQKGDIAEGYSVSREKKESFPLTVTSAQKNPTAFYLCASSMRTDDGYTFGSGTRLTVV.

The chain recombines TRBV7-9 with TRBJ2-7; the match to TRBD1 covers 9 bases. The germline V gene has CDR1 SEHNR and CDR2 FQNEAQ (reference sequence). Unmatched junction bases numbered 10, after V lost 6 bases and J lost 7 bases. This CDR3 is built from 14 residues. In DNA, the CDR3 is TGTGCCAGCAGAACCGGGACAGGGTCAGGGGAGCAGTACTTC. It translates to CASRTGTGSGEQYF.

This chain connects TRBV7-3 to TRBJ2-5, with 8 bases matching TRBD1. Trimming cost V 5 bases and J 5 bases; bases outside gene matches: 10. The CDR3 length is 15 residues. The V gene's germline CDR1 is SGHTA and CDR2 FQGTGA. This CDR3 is CASSTGDRPGETQYF. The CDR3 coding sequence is TGTGCCAGCAGCACTGGGGACAGGCCAGGGGAGACCCAGTACTTC. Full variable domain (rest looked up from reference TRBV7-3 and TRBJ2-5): GAGVSQTPSNKVTEKGKYVELRCDPISGHTALYWYRQSLGQGPEFLIYFQGTGAADDSGLPNDRFFAVRPEGSVSTLKIQRTERGDSAVYLCASSTGDRPGETQYFGPGTRLLVL.

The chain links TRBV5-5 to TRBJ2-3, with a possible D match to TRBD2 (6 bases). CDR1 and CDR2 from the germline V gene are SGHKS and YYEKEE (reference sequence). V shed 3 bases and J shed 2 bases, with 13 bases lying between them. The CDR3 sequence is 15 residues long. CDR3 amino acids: CASSWGDRDTDTQYF. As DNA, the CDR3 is TGTGCCAGCAGCTGGGGGGACCGGGACACAGATACGCAGTATTTT. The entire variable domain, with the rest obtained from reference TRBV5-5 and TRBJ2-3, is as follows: DAGVTQSPTHLIKTRGQQVTLRCSPISGHKSVSWYQQVLGQGPQFIFQYYEKEERGRGNFPDRFSARQFPNYSSELNVNALLLGDSALYLCASSWGDRDTDTQYFGPGTRLTVL.

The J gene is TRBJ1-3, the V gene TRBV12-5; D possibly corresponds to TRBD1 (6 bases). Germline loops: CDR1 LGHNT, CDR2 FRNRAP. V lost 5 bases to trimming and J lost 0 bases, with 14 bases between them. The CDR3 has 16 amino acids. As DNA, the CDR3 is TGTGCTAGTGGTGGAAGTGGACAGTACTCTGGAAACACCATATATTTT. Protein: CASGGSGQYSGNTIYF.

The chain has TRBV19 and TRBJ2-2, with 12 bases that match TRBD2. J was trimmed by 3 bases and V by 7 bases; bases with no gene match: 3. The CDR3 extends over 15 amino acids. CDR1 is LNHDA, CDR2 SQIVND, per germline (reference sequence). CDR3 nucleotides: TGTGCCAGTAACGGACTAGCGGGGTACACCGGGGAGCTGTTTTTT. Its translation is CASNGLAGYTGELFF.

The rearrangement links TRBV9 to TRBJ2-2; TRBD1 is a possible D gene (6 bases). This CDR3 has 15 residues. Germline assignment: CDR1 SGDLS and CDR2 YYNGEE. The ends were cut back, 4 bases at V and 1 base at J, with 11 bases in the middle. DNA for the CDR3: TGTGCCAGCAGCACCCGACAGGTGAACACCGGGGAGCTGTTTTTT. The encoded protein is CASSTRQVNTGELFF.

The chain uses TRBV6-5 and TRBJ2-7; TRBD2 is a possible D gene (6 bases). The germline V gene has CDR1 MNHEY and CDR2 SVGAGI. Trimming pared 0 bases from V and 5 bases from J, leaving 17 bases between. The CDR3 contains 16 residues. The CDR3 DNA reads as TGTGCCAGCAGTTACTCCCCGGGGGTGGGTTTGAACGAGCAGTACTTC. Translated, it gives CASSYSPGVGLNEQYF.

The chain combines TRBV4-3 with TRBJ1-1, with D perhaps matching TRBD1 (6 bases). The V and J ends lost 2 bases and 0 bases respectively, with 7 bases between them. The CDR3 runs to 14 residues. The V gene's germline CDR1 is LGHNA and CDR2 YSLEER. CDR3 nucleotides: TGCGCCAGCAGCCAACAGGGGTTGAACACTGAAGCTTTCTTT. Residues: CASSQQGLNTEAFF.

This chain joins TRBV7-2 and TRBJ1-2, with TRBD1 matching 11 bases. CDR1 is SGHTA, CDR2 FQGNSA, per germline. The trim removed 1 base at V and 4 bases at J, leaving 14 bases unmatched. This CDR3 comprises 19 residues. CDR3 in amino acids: CASSLVRGTGGRGSYGYTF. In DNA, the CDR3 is TGTGCCAGCAGCTTAGTTCGGGGGACAGGGGGAAGGGGAAGCTATGGCTACACCTTC. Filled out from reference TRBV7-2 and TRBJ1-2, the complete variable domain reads GAGVSQSPSNKVTEKGKDVELRCDPISGHTALYWYRQSLGQGLEFLIYFQGNSAPDKSGLPSDRFSAERTGGSVSTLTIQRTQQEDSAVYLCASSLVRGTGGRGSYGYTFGSGTRLTVV.

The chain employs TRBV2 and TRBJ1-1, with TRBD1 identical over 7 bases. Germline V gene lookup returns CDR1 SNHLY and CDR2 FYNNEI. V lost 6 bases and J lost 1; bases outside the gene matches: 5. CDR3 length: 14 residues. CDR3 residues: CASRRDRTNTEAFF. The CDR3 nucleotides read TGTGCCAGCAGGAGGGACAGAACGAACACTGAAGCTTTCTTT. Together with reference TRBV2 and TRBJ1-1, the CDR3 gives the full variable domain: EPEVTQTPSHQVTQMGQEVILRCVPISNHLYFYWYRQILGQKVEFLVSFYNNEISEKSEIFDDQFSVERPDGSNFTLKIRSTKLEDSAMYFCASRRDRTNTEAFFGQGTRLTVV.

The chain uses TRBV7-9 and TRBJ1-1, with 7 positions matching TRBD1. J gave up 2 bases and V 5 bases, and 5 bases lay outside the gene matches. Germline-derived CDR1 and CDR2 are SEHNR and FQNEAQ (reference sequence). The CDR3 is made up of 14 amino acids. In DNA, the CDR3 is TGTGCCAGCAGCGGCGGACAGGCCAACACTGAAGCTTTCTTT. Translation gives CASSGGQANTEAFF.

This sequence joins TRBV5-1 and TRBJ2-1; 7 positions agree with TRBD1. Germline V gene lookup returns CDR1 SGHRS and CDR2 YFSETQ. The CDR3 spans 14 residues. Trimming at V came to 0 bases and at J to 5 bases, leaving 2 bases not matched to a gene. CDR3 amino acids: CASSLGDRNNEQFF. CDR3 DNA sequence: TGCGCCAGCAGCTTGGGGGACAGAAACAATGAGCAGTTCTTC. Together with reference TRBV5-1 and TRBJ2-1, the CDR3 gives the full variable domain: KAGVTQTPRYLIKTRGQQVTLSCSPISGHRSVSWYQQTPGQGLQFLFEYFSETQRNKGNFPGRFSGRQFSNSRSEMNVSTLELGDSALYLCASSLGDRNNEQFFGPGTRLTVL.

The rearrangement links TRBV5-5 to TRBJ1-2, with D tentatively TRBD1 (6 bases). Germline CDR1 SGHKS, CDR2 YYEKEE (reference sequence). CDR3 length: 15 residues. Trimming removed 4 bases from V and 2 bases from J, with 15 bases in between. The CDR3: CASSRGGAQNYGYTF. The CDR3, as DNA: TGTGCCAGCAGCCGCGGGGGGGCGCAGAACTATGGCTACACCTTC.

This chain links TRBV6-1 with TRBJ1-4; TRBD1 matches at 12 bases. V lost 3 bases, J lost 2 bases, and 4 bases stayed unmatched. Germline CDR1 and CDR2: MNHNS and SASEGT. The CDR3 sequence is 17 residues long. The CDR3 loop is CASSDRDRGQTNEKLFF. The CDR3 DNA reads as TGTGCCAGCAGTGACCGGGACAGGGGGCAGACTAATGAAAAACTGTTTTTT.

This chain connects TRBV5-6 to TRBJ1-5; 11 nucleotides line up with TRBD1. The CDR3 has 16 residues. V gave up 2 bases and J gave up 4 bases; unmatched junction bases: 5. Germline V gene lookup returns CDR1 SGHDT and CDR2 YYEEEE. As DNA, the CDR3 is TGTGCCAGCAGCTTCCGGACAGGGGGCTTAAATCAGCCCCAGCATTTT. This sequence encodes CASSFRTGGLNQPQHF.